This is a list of T cell receptor beta chains from one sample in a study of blood T cell repertoires in COVID-19. Assay used: immunoSEQ multiplex PCR; TCRdb lists only in-frame clones, some missing. The table has roughly 49,000 clones, around 83% seen once. Sequencing was done on a sample of peripheral blood. These receptors originate from a woman older than 75 with acute or convalescent COVID-19. CDR3s include the opening cysteine and the closing phenylalanine or tryptophan. A D gene is named only where the DNA matches it firmly. Only part of the rows carry a size: once, few, many, or a class if the clone is expanded.

j_call: TRBJ1-1
v_call: TRBV6-5
clone_size: .
d_call: .
cdr3_aa: CASLFNREGTEAFF
cdr3_nt: TGTGCCAGCTTGTTTAACAGGGAGGGGACTGAAGCTTTCTTT

j_call: TRBJ2-1
v_call: TRBV5-5
clone_size: .
d_call: .
cdr3_aa: CASSSGTGRVGEQFF
cdr3_nt: TGTGCCAGCAGCTCGGGAACAGGGCGTGTGGGCGAGCAGTTCTTC

j_call: TRBJ2-2
v_call: TRBV5-1
clone_size: .
d_call: .
cdr3_aa: CASRGGTSTGELFF
cdr3_nt: TGCGCCAGCAGGGGCGGGACTTCCACCGGGGAGCTGTTTTTT

j_call: TRBJ2-7
v_call: TRBV5-6
clone_size: .
d_call: .
cdr3_aa: CASSLDGVTVLEQYF
cdr3_nt: TGTGCCAGCAGCTTGGACGGTGTTACTGTGCTCGAGCAGTACTTC

j_call: TRBJ2-5
v_call: TRBV15
clone_size: few
d_call: TRBD1
cdr3_aa: CATSRGKGGQDPGIQETQYF
cdr3_nt: TGTGCCACCAGCAGAGGTAAGGGGGGACAGGACCCCGGTATACAAGAGACCCAGTACTTC

j_call: TRBJ1-2
v_call: TRBV19
clone_size: .
d_call: TRBD1
cdr3_aa: CASSIDLRGQKVGYTF
cdr3_nt: TGTGCCAGTAGTATAGATCTTCGGGGACAGAAAGTTGGCTACACCTTC

j_call: TRBJ1-4
v_call: TRBV7-2
clone_size: .
d_call: .
cdr3_aa: CASSSMGQGTEKLFF
cdr3_nt: TGTGCCAGCAGCTCGATGGGGCAGGGGACTGAAAAACTGTTTTTT

j_call: TRBJ1-6
v_call: TRBV9
clone_size: .
d_call: .
cdr3_aa: CASSVVQDNSPLHF
cdr3_nt: TGTGCCAGCAGCGTAGTTCAGGATAATTCACCCCTCCACTTT

j_call: TRBJ1-6
v_call: TRBV18
clone_size: .
d_call: TRBD1
cdr3_aa: CASSRIGPGQADSPLHF
cdr3_nt: TGTGCCAGCTCACGAATCGGTCCGGGACAGGCAGATTCACCCCTCCACTTT

j_call: TRBJ2-2
v_call: TRBV12-3/TRBV12-4
clone_size: .
d_call: .
cdr3_aa: CASSRRETGELFF
cdr3_nt: TGTGCCAGCAGCCGTAGAGAGACCGGGGAGCTGTTTTTT

j_call: TRBJ2-3
v_call: TRBV11-3
clone_size: once
d_call: TRBD2
cdr3_aa: CASSLSSGGAPSAQYF
cdr3_nt: TGTGCCAGCAGCTTGTCTAGCGGGGGGGCCCCCAGCGCGCAGTATTTT

j_call: TRBJ2-1
v_call: TRBV5-1
clone_size: .
d_call: TRBD1
cdr3_aa: CASSLGLTGGWNEQFF
cdr3_nt: TGCGCCAGCAGCTTGGGGCTGACAGGGGGTTGGAATGAGCAGTTCTTC

j_call: TRBJ1-2
v_call: TRBV18
clone_size: .
d_call: .
cdr3_aa: CASSPPPGSGYGYTF
cdr3_nt: TGTGCCAGCTCACCACCGCCAGGCTCTGGATATGGCTACACCTTC

j_call: TRBJ2-7
v_call: TRBV19
clone_size: .
d_call: .
cdr3_aa: CASSIGSRAEQYF
cdr3_nt: TGTGCCAGTAGTATAGGATCGAGGGCCGAGCAGTACTTC

j_call: TRBJ2-7
v_call: TRBV11-2
clone_size: .
d_call: TRBD1
cdr3_aa: CASSPGQGAYEQYF
cdr3_nt: TGTGCCAGCAGCCCCGGCCAGGGGGCGTACGAGCAGTACTTC

j_call: TRBJ2-3
v_call: TRBV5-4
clone_size: .
d_call: .
cdr3_aa: CASSLARITDTQYF
cdr3_nt: TGTGCCAGCAGCTTGGCGCGGATTACAGATACGCAGTATTTT

j_call: TRBJ1-5
v_call: TRBV6-5
clone_size: .
d_call: .
cdr3_aa: CASLGYSNQPQHF
cdr3_nt: TGTGCCAGCTTGGGCTATAGCAATCAGCCCCAGCATTTT

j_call: TRBJ1-1
v_call: TRBV6-5
clone_size: .
d_call: .
cdr3_aa: CASELTANSNTEAFF
cdr3_nt: TGTGCCAGCGAATTGACGGCGAACAGCAACACTGAAGCTTTCTTT

j_call: TRBJ1-1
v_call: TRBV10-2
clone_size: .
d_call: .
cdr3_aa: CASSESQAPRTEAFF
cdr3_nt: TGCGCCAGCAGTGAGTCACAGGCCCCGAGGACTGAAGCTTTCTTT

j_call: TRBJ2-7
v_call: TRBV7-9
clone_size: .
d_call: TRBD1
cdr3_aa: CASSPTGVGEQYF
cdr3_nt: TGTGCCAGCAGTCCAACAGGGGTCGGCGAGCAGTACTTC